This is a list of T cell receptor beta chains from one sample in a study of blood T cell repertoires in COVID-19. Method: immunoSEQ multiplex PCR; TCRdb's copy keeps in-frame clones and lacks some. The sample carries about 180,000 clones, 75% to 90% recorded once. Material: peripheral blood. The source is a woman aged 70-85 years with COVID-19, enrolled during active disease. Both conserved end residues are part of each CDR3. The D gene is left open where the match is weak. Not all rows give a size; the values are once, few, many and, for expanded clones, a class.

TRBJ1-3	few	TRBV6-1	TRBD1	CASSVAGTEIYF	TGTGCCAGCAGTGTAGCAGGGACAGAAATATATTTT
TRBJ2-3	NA	TRBV28	TRBD2	CASSSGGKTSDTQYF	TGTGCCAGCAGCTCGGGAGGAAAAACTTCAGATACGCAGTATTTT
TRBJ2-1	NA	TRBV9	NA	CASSVRGSTISYNEQFF	TGTGCCAGCAGCGTTAGAGGGTCCACGATCTCCTACAATGAGCAGTTCTTC
TRBJ2-5	few	TRBV15	TRBD1	CATSRGAGGETQYF	TGTGCCACCAGCAGAGGGGCAGGGGGAGAGACCCAGTACTTC
TRBJ2-2	once	TRBV2	NA	CASTGQPTGELFF	TGTGCCAGCACTGGACAGCCCACCGGGGAGCTGTTTTTT
TRBJ1-2	NA	TRBV28	TRBD1	CASSPLQGDYGYTF	TGTGCCAGCAGTCCCCTTCAGGGGGACTATGGCTACACCTTC
TRBJ2-3	NA	TRBV7-2	TRBD2	CASSLGLASDTQYF	TGTGCCAGCAGCTTAGGACTAGCTTCTGATACGCAGTATTTT
TRBJ2-7	NA	TRBV30	NA	CAWGRSRDTYEQYF	TGTGCCTGGGGCAGATCCCGGGACACCTACGAGCAGTACTTC
TRBJ2-1	NA	TRBV10-1	NA	CANSGQLLSYNEQFF	TGCGCCAACTCAGGACAGCTCCTCTCCTACAATGAGCAGTTCTTC
TRBJ2-7	NA	TRBV6-5	NA	CASRKSGTTAREQYF	TGTGCCAGCAGAAAATCCGGGACAACGGCCCGCGAGCAGTACTTC
TRBJ2-1	NA	TRBV19	NA	CASSIDRGALGQFF	TGTGCCAGTAGTATAGATCGGGGAGCTCTGGGGCAGTTCTTC
TRBJ2-7	few	TRBV6-5	NA	CASREGLAPYEQYF	TGTGCCAGCAGAGAGGGCCTCGCCCCCTACGAGCAGTACTTC
TRBJ2-7	NA	TRBV6-2/TRBV6-3	NA	CASSLGGYEQYF	TGTGCCAGCAGTTTGGGGGGTTACGAGCAGTACTTC
TRBJ1-4	NA	TRBV6-2/TRBV6-3	TRBD1	CASSPDRHGNEKLFF	TGTGCCAGCAGTCCGGACAGGCACGGTAATGAAAAACTGTTTTTT
TRBJ1-3	NA	TRBV7-2	TRBD1	CASSPGTGGNTIYF	TGTGCCAGCAGCCCAGGGACAGGAGGAAACACCATATATTTT
TRBJ2-7	NA	TRBV9	TRBD1	CASSAEDRGSGEQYF	TGTGCCAGCAGCGCTGAGGACAGGGGCTCTGGCGAGCAGTACTTC
TRBJ1-5	NA	TRBV24-1	NA	CATSDSRGEVGPQHF	TGTGCCACCAGTGACTCCCGCGGGGAAGTAGGGCCCCAGCATTTT
TRBJ1-2	NA	TRBV6-5	TRBD1	CASSKPGTVDGYTF	TGTGCCAGCAGTAAACCAGGGACAGTGGATGGCTACACCTTC
TRBJ1-1	NA	TRBV12-3/TRBV12-4	NA	CASTTARNTEAFF	TGTGCCAGCACCACAGCTCGGAACACTGAAGCTTTCTTT
TRBJ2-2	NA	TRBV24-1	TRBD1	CATSGRPGGPNTGELFF	TGTGCCACCAGTGGACGCCCAGGGGGCCCGAACACCGGGGAGCTGTTTTTT
TRBJ2-7	once	TRBV10-3	NA	CAIANPGEQYF	TGTGCCATCGCGAATCCGGGGGAGCAGTACTTC
TRBJ2-5	NA	TRBV3-1/TRBV3-2	NA	CASENLGLQETQYF	TGTGCTTCAGAGAATCTGGGCCTCCAAGAGACCCAGTACTTC
TRBJ2-7	NA	TRBV5-1	TRBD2	CASSLEGTSYEQYF	TGCGCCAGCAGCTTGGAGGGGACTAGCTACGAGCAGTACTTC
TRBJ2-1	NA	TRBV5-4	NA	CASSPQRLNNEQFF	TGTGCCAGCAGCCCCCAACGACTCAACAATGAGCAGTTCTTC
TRBJ1-5	NA	TRBV28	NA	CASSSRKGREINQPQHF	TGTGCCAGCAGTTCACGGAAGGGCAGGGAAATTAATCAGCCCCAGCATTTT
TRBJ2-1	NA	TRBV7-8	TRBD1	CASSLGQGPYNEQFF	TGTGCCAGCAGCTTGGGACAGGGCCCTTACAATGAGCAGTTCTTC
TRBJ1-6	NA	TRBV10-2	NA	CASRDRSFSSYNSPLHF	TGCGCCAGCAGGGACAGATCATTTAGCTCCTATAATTCACCCCTCCACTTT
TRBJ2-2	few	TRBV19	NA	CASSTLTGELFF	TGTGCCAGTAGTACCCTGACCGGGGAGCTGTTTTTT
TRBJ2-2	NA	TRBV19	NA	CASSTGTPNTGELFF	TGTGCCAGTAGTACCGGGACACCGAACACCGGGGAGCTGTTTTTT
TRBJ2-2	few	TRBV11-3	NA	CASSLAGKNTGELFF	TGTGCCAGCAGCTTAGCGGGGAAGAACACCGGGGAGCTGTTTTTT
TRBJ1-6	NA	TRBV21-1	NA	CASSTDDSAPLNSPLHF	TGTGCCAGCAGTACCGACGACAGCGCCCCCTTGAATTCACCCCTCCACTTT
TRBJ1-2	NA	TRBV28	TRBD1	CASRDRQGWYGYTF	TGTGCCAGCAGGGACAGGCAGGGGTGGTATGGCTACACCTTC
TRBJ1-5	NA	TRBV27	NA	CASSSQGLGNQPQHF	TGTGCCAGCAGTTCTCAGGGGTTGGGCAATCAGCCCCAGCATTTT
TRBJ2-7	few	TRBV5-1	TRBD1	CASSLIGAGQGSYEQYF	TGCGCCAGCAGCTTAATCGGGGCGGGACAGGGCTCCTACGAGCAGTACTTC
TRBJ1-5	NA	TRBV27	NA	CASTSYRGNQPQHF	TGTGCCAGCACCTCTTACAGGGGCAATCAGCCCCAGCATTTT
TRBJ1-5	NA	TRBV6-2/TRBV6-3	NA	CASSSGQKNQPQHF	TGTGCCAGCAGCAGCGGACAGAAGAATCAGCCCCAGCATTTT
TRBJ2-7	few	TRBV5-5	TRBD2	CASSLETSGPYEQYF	TGTGCCAGCAGCTTGGAGACTAGCGGCCCCTACGAGCAGTACTTC
TRBJ1-1	NA	TRBV7-8	NA	CASSPWASPGNTEAFF	TGTGCCAGCAGCCCCTGGGCGTCACCCGGGAACACTGAAGCTTTCTTT
TRBJ2-1	NA	TRBV14	TRBD2	CASSRRASGRPEQFF	TGTGCCAGCAGCCGGCGGGCTAGCGGGAGGCCCGAGCAGTTCTTC
TRBJ2-7	NA	TRBV7-6	TRBD1	CASSLDSGTGGLYEQYF	TGTGCCAGCAGCTTAGACTCCGGGACAGGGGGCCTTTACGAGCAGTACTTC
TRBJ2-7	NA	TRBV28	NA	CASSLRGGVYEQYF	TGTGCCAGCAGTTTAAGGGGGGGAGTATACGAGCAGTACTTC